The 5 T cell receptor beta chains below come from one sample, sequenced in a study of T cell repertoires in cytomegalovirus infection (dated by TCRdb to the late 2010s). Sequencer: Illumina HiSeq 1500. The raw public data were reprocessed by TCRdb itself: fastp quality trimming at Q25, MiXCR clonotype calling, in-frame beta chains only. Merged by CDR3 protein, the rows form single entries marked with the most common genes and DNA. Counted in this sample were roughly 310,000 distinct CDR3 sequences; roughly 16% of them appeared once. About 12% of the sample is held by the ten biggest clonotypes. What was sequenced was PBMCs. The receptors come from a human donor in good health (CMV status not recorded). Some clones in this sample may be carry-over from other donors' samples.

The chain couples TRBV2 to TRBJ2-2, with TRBD2 matching 8 bases. V lost 3 bases to trimming and J lost 6 bases; unmatched junction nucleotides: 3. The CDR3 covers 14 residues. The germline gives CDR1 SNHLY, CDR2 FYNNEI. Written as DNA, the CDR3 is TGTGCCAGCAGTGAGACTAGCGAGGCCGGGGAGCTGTTTTTT. Residues: CASSETSEAGELFF.

This clonotype was seen many times. This CDR3 reads CASSESGSTAFF. The CDR3 region has the DNA TGTGCCAGCAGTGAATCGGGCAGTACTGCTTTCTTT. This chain joins TRBV6-1 and TRBJ1-1, with D uncertain. This CDR3 spans 12 amino acids. Trimming took 2 bases from V and 11 from J, leaving 12 bases between them. Germline lookup yields CDR1 MNHNS and CDR2 SASEGT.

The chain uses TRBV27 and TRBJ2-3, with D hard to call. The germline V gene encodes CDR1 MNHEY and CDR2 SMNVEV (reference sequence). V lost 10 bases to trimming and J lost 1 base, with 12 bases between them. This CDR3 is 13 amino acids long. In DNA form, the CDR3 reads TGTGCCAACAGCCCATGGGGCACAGATACGCAGTATTTT. The encoded protein is CANSPWGTDTQYF.

This clonotype has only a few counts. This chain links TRBV6-1 with TRBJ1-1; the match to TRBD1 covers 9 bases. V trimming: 1 base; J trimming: 1 base; junction bases outside the gene matches: 4. Germline CDR1 is MNHNS and CDR2 is SASEGT. This CDR3 is 16 amino acids long. This chain's CDR3 is CASSEDRGRGNTEAFF. The CDR3 nucleotides read TGTGCCAGCAGTGAAGACAGGGGGCGTGGGAACACTGAAGCTTTCTTT.

Turning to this clonotype: With a much larger clone just one base away, this may be a read error. The chain joins TRBV5-6 to TRBJ2-1; the D is unclear. The germline gives CDR1 SGHDT, CDR2 YYEEEE. This CDR3 is built from 15 residues. In nucleotides, the CDR3 is TGTGCCAGCAGCTCCGACCCCAGCTCCTACGATGAGCAGTTCTTC. Protein sequence: CASSSDPSSYDEQFF.